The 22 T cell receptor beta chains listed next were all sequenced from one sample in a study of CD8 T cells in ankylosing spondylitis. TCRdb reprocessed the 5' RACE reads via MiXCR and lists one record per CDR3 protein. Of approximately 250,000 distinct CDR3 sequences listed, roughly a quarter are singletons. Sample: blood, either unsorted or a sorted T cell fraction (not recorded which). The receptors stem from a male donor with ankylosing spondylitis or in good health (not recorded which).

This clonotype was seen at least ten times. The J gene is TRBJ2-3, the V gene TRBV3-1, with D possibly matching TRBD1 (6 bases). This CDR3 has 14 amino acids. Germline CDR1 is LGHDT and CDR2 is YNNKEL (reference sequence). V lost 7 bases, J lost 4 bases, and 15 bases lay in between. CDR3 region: CASNYGGQADTQYF. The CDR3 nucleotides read TGTGCCAGCAATTATGGGGGCCAGGCAGATACGCAGTATTTT.

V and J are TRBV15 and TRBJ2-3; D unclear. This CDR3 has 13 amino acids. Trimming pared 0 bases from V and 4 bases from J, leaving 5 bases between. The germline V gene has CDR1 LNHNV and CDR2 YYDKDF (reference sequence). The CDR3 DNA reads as TGTGCCACCAGCAGAGATCCCCCAGATACGCAGTATTTT. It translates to CATSRDPPDTQYF.

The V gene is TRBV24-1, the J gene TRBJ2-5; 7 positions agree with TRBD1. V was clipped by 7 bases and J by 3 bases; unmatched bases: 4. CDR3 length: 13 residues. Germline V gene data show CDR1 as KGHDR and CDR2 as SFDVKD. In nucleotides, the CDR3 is TGTGCCACCAGCCGACAGGGCGAAGAGACCCAGTACTTC. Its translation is CATSRQGEETQYF.

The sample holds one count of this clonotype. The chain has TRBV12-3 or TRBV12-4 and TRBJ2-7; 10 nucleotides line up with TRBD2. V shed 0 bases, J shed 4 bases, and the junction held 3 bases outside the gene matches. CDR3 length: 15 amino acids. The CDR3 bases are TGTGCCAGCAGTTTAGCGGCACTAGCGGGATACGAGCAGTACTTC. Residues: CASSLAALAGYEQYF.

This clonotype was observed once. The CDR3: CAISESGLAGSTQYF. The CDR3 region has the DNA TGTGCCATCAGTGAGTCGGGGTTAGCGGGTTCCACGCAGTATTTT. The rearrangement links TRBV10-3 to TRBJ2-3; 7 positions agree with TRBD2. This CDR3 contains 15 residues. V was pared by 0 bases and J by 9 bases, with 9 bases of the junction left unmatched. CDR1 is ENHRY and CDR2 is SYGVKD in the germline V gene.

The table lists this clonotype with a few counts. This CDR3 is CASSSGQKTNYGYTF. As DNA, the CDR3 is TGTGCCAGCAGTTCGGGACAGAAAACTAACTATGGCTACACCTTC. The chain combines TRBV6-5 with TRBJ1-2; 7 bases map to TRBD1. V gave up 4 bases and J gave up 0 bases; unmatched junction bases: 5. The length of the CDR3 is 15 residues. Germline CDR1 MNHEY, CDR2 SVGAGI.

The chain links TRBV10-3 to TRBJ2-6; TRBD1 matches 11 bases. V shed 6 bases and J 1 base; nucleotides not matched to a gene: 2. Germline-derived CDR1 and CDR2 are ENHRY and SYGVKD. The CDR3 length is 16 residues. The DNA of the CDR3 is TGTGCCATCAGGGACAGGGGGCTGTCTGGGGCCAACGTCCTGACTTTC. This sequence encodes CAIRDRGLSGANVLTF.

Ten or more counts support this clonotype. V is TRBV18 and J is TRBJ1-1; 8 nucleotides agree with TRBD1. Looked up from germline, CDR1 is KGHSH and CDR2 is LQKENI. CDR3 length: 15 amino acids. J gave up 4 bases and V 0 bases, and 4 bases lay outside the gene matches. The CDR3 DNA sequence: TGTGCCAGCTCACCACCGGACAGGGCGGGCACTGAAGCTTTCTTT. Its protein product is CASSPPDRAGTEAFF. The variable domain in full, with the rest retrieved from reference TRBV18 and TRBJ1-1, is NAGVMQNPRHLVRRRGQEARLRCSPMKGHSHVYWYRQLPEEGLKFMVYLQKENIIDESGMPKERFSAEFPKEGPSILRIQQVVRGDSAAYFCASSPPDRAGTEAFFGQGTRLTVV.

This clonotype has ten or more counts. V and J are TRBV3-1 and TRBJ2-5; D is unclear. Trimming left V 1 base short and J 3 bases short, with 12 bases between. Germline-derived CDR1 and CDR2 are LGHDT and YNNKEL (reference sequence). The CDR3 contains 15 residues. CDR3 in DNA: TGTGCCAGCAGCCAAGGTCTCATCGGCAAAGAGACCCAGTACTTC. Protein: CASSQGLIGKETQYF.

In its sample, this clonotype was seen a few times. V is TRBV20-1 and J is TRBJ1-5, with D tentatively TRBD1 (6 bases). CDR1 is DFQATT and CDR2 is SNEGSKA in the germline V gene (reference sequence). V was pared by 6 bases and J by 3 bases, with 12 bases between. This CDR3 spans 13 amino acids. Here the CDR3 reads CSALGQNNQPQHF. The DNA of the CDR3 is TGCAGTGCCCTAGGACAGAACAATCAGCCCCAGCATTTT.

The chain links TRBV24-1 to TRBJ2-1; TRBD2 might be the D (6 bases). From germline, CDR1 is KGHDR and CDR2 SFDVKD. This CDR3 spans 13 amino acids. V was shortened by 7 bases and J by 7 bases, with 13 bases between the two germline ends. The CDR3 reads CATRGWGRNEQFF. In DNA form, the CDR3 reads TGTGCCACCAGGGGATGGGGGAGGAATGAGCAGTTCTTC.

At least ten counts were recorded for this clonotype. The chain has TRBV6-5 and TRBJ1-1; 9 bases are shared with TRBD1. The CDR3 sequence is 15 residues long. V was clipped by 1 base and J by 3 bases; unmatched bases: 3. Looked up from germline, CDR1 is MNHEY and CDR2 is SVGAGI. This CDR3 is CASSYLQGADTEAFF. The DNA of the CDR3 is TGTGCCAGCAGTTACTTACAGGGGGCGGACACTGAAGCTTTCTTT.

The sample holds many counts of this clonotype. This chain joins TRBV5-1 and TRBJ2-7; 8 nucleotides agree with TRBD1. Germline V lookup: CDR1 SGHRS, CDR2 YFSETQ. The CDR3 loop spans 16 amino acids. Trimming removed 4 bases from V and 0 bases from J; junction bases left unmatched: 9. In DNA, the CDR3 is TGCGCCAGCAGCACCACCGGACAGGGCCTCTCCTACGAGCAGTACTTC. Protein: CASSTTGQGLSYEQYF.

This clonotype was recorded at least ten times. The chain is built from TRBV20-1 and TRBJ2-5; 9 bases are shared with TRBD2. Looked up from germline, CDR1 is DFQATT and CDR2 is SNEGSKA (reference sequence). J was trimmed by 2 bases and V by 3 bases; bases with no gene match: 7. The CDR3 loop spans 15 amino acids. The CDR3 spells CSASPSGGMQETQYF. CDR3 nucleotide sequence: TGCAGTGCTAGTCCCAGCGGGGGGATGCAAGAGACCCAGTACTTC.

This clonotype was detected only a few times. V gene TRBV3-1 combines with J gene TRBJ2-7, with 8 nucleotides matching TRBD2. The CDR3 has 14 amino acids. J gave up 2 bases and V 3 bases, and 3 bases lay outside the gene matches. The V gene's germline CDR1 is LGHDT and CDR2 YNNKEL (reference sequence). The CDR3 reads CASSQRGDTYEQYF. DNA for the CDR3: TGTGCCAGCAGCCAGCGGGGGGATACCTACGAGCAGTACTTC.

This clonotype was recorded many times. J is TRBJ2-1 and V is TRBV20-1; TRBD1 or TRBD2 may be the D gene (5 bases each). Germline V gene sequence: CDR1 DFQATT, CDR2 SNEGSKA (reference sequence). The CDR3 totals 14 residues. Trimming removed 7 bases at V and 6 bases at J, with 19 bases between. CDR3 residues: CSVEEGMGFNEQFF. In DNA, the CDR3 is TGCAGTGTAGAAGAGGGGATGGGGTTCAATGAGCAGTTCTTC.

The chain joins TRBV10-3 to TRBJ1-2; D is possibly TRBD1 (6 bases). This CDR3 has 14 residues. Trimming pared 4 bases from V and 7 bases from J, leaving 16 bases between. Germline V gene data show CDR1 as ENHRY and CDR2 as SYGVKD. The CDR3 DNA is TGTGCCATCAGTGGAAATACAGGGCCGGTTGGCTACACCTTC. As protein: CAISGNTGPVGYTF.

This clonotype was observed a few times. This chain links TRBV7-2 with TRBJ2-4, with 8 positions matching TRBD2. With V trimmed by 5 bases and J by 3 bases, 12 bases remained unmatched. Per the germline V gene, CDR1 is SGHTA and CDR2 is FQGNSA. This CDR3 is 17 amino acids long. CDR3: CASSTPGLVSGKNIQYF. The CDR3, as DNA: TGTGCCAGCAGCACCCCGGGACTAGTGTCGGGCAAAAACATTCAGTACTTC.

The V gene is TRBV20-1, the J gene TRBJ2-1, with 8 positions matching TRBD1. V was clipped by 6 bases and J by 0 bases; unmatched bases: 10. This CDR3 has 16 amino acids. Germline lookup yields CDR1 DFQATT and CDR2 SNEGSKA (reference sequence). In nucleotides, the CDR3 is TGCAGTGCCCCGCCCAGGGGGCTCAGCTCCTACAATGAGCAGTTCTTC. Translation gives CSAPPRGLSSYNEQFF.

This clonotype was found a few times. The CDR3 DNA is TGTGCCAGCAGTTTATTCGATAGCAATCAGCCCCAGCATTTT. Its translation: CASSLFDSNQPQHF. This sequence joins TRBV27 and TRBJ1-5; D is uncertain. Germline V gives CDR1 MNHEY, CDR2 SMNVEV (reference sequence). The CDR3 spans 14 residues. V was clipped by 1 base and J by 0 bases, with 4 bases between them.

This CDR3 reads CASSKDRVGAYEQYF. The DNA of the CDR3 is TGTGCCAGCAGTAAAGACAGGGTTGGTGCCTACGAGCAGTACTTC. The V gene is TRBV6-1, the J gene TRBJ2-7; 7 nucleotides agree with TRBD1. In germline, CDR1 is MNHNS, CDR2 SASEGT. CDR3 length: 15 amino acids. V lost 5 bases and J lost 2; bases outside the gene matches: 9.

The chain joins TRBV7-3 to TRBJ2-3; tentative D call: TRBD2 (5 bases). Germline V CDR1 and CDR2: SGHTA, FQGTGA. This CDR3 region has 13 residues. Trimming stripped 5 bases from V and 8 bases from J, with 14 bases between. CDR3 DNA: TGTGCCAGCAGCGGACGGACGGGGAGTACGCAGTATTTT. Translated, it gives CASSGRTGSTQYF.